The rows below give T cell receptor beta chains drawn from one sample of a study of blood T cells in healthy people across ages. TCRdb itself ran the 5' RACE reads through MiXCR, one entry per CDR3 protein. The top ten hold roughly 40% of the sample, which has 700,000 to 900,000 distinct CDR3 sequences, 50% to 65% seen once. Sequenced material: blood. These receptor sequences come from a man older than 75 in good health. Each CDR3 is given with its conserved first and last residue. The order of the fields is J gene, D gene, clone size, V gene, CDR3 DNA, CDR3 protein. The D gene is left open where the match is weak. Size tells how often a clone was seen (once, few, many) or the class of an expanded clone, and some rows leave it out.

>TRBJ2-7|NA|few|TRBV28
TGTGCCAGCACTGCAGGGGGGATCTACGAGCAGTACTTC
CASTAGGIYEQYF
>TRBJ1-6|NA|NA|TRBV5-6
TGTGCCAGCAGCTTCAACGGAGATAATTCACCCCTCCACTTT
CASSFNGDNSPLHF
>TRBJ2-5|NA|NA|TRBV7-3
TGTGCCAGCAGCTGGGCAGGGGCGAGTGAGACCCAGTACTTC
CASSWAGASETQYF
>TRBJ2-2|NA|NA|TRBV7-9
TGTGCCGGCGGCCTAAACAGGGATAACACCGGGGAGCTGTTTTTT
CAGGLNRDNTGELFF
>TRBJ1-5|NA|NA|TRBV5-1
TGCGCCAGCAGCTTGCACAGAGGGCAGCCCCAGCATTTT
CASSLHRGQPQHF
>TRBJ2-1|NA|few|TRBV20-1
TGCAGTGCTACCCGAGGGAACAATGAGCAGTTCTTC
CSATRGNNEQFF
>TRBJ2-2|TRBD2|few|TRBV5-5
TGTGCCAGCAGCTTGGCTGCGGGAGCTTATTCCGGGGAGCTGTTTTTT
CASSLAAGAYSGELFF
>TRBJ2-1|TRBD2|NA|TRBV3-1
TGTGCCAGCAGCCTATACGTACTAGCGGATCACAATGAGCAGTTCTTC
CASSLYVLADHNEQFF
>TRBJ1-1|NA|NA|TRBV18
TGTGCCAGCTCACCTATGCCGACCGGGGACACTGAAGCTTTCTTT
CASSPMPTGDTEAFF
>TRBJ2-1|NA|NA|TRBV3-1
TGTGCCAGCAGCCGTTTCTTCGAGCGGGCGGGTAATGAGCAGTTCTTC
CASSRFFERAGNEQFF
>TRBJ2-5|NA|NA|TRBV28
TGTGCCAGCAGTTTATACCCAGCCCAAGAGACCCAGTACTTC
CASSLYPAQETQYF
>TRBJ1-2|TRBD1|few|TRBV20-1
TGCAGTGCTAGCGGGGACAGAGATAACTATGGCTACACCTTC
CSASGDRDNYGYTF
>TRBJ2-5|NA|NA|TRBV5-1
TGCGCCAGCAGCTTCGGACGGACCCAAGAGACCCAGTACTTC
CASSFGRTQETQYF
>TRBJ2-7|NA|NA|TRBV3-1
TGTGCCAGCAACCAGGGAGCACAGGGCGAGCAGTACTTC
CASNQGAQGEQYF
>TRBJ2-7|NA|NA|TRBV7-2
TGTGCCAGCAGCTCCAAGGCCCCCGTCTCCTACGAGCAGTACTTC
CASSSKAPVSYEQYF
>TRBJ2-1|NA|few|TRBV20-1
TGCAGTGCTGACGGTACTAGCCTGAGCTCCTACAATGAGCAGTTCTTC
CSADGTSLSSYNEQFF
>TRBJ1-2|NA|NA|TRBV5-1
TGCGCCAGCAGCCCGAGGACAGACCCTAACTATGGCTACACCTTC
CASSPRTDPNYGYTF
>TRBJ2-5|NA|NA|TRBV5-1
TGCGCCAGCAGCCTCCGGGACTCGGGGGAGACCCAGTACTTC
CASSLRDSGETQYF
>TRBJ1-1|TRBD1|NA|TRBV6-5
TGTGCCAGCAGTTACTCGAGACGACAGGGGAGGGCTGAAGCTTTCTTT
CASSYSRRQGRAEAFF
>TRBJ1-2|NA|few|TRBV2
TGTGCCAGCAGTGAAGAACAGGGCGGCCGGGGGTACTATGGCTACACCTTC
CASSEEQGGRGYYGYTF
>TRBJ1-1|NA|once|TRBV5-1
TGCGCCAGCAGCTTTAGAGGGGGAAACACTGAAGCTTTCTTT
CASSFRGGNTEAFF
>TRBJ2-5|NA|NA|TRBV12-3/TRBV12-4
TGTGCCAGCAGTTCCGGAGGGGGCCAATACCAAGAGACCCAGTACTTC
CASSSGGGQYQETQYF
>TRBJ2-1|NA|NA|TRBV5-1
TGCGCCAGCAGCTCGGGCCGGACTCACAGCCCCTACAATGAGCAGTTCTTC
CASSSGRTHSPYNEQFF
>TRBJ2-1|NA|NA|TRBV7-9
TGTGCCAGCAGCTTATGGGGCTCTTTCGAGCAGTTCTTC
CASSLWGSFEQFF
>TRBJ2-3|NA|NA|TRBV28
TGTGCCAGCAGTTTTCGTCTTATGGACGCAGATACGCAGTATTTT
CASSFRLMDADTQYF
>TRBJ1-1|TRBD1|NA|TRBV7-6
TGTGCCAGCAGCCCAGGGGGACAGCTCAGCCCTGAAGCTTTCTTT
CASSPGGQLSPEAFF
>TRBJ2-1|TRBD1|NA|TRBV20-1
TGCAGTTCCCGACCAAACAGGGGAAACTACAATGAGCAGTTCTTC
CSSRPNRGNYNEQFF
>TRBJ2-7|NA|NA|TRBV7-8
TGTGCCAGCAGCTTTAACAGGAACTCCTACGAGCAGTACTTC
CASSFNRNSYEQYF
>TRBJ2-7|TRBD2|NA|TRBV20-1
TGCAGTGCTAGAGATGCTTGGCTAGCGGGAGGCACCAATGAGCAGTACTTC
CSARDAWLAGGTNEQYF
>TRBJ2-3|TRBD2|NA|TRBV20-1
TGCAGTGCTTATAAACCGGGACTAGCGGGAGTTTATGGGTTCGGGGATACGCAGTATTTT
CSAYKPGLAGVYGFGDTQYF
>TRBJ2-4|NA|NA|TRBV27
TGTGCCAGCAGTTTAAAGGCGGGTGGAACCAAAAACATTCAGTACTTC
CASSLKAGGTKNIQYF
>TRBJ2-7|NA|many|TRBV5-5
TGTGCCAGCAGCTTCGGGAGAAACTACGAGCAGTACTTC
CASSFGRNYEQYF
>TRBJ2-2|NA|NA|TRBV10-3
TGTGCCATCAGGGGGGGGCAGAACACCGGGGAGCTGTTTTTT
CAIRGGQNTGELFF
>TRBJ2-1|TRBD1|once|TRBV11-2
TGTGCCAGCAGCACAAACAGGGGCAATGAGCAGTTCTTC
CASSTNRGNEQFF
>TRBJ1-2|NA|NA|TRBV29-1
TGCAGCGTTGGGGCATCCACTAACTATGGCTACACCTTC
CSVGASTNYGYTF
>TRBJ2-3|NA|NA|TRBV7-9
TGTGCCAGCAGCTTCGGCCCGGCCCTAGAGGGAGATACGCAGTATTTT
CASSFGPALEGDTQYF
>TRBJ2-1|NA|NA|TRBV3-1
TGTGCCAGCAGCCCGAACCTAGGCCACAATGAGCAGTTCTTC
CASSPNLGHNEQFF
>TRBJ2-7|TRBD1|few|TRBV7-9
TGTGCCAGCAGCTCGGGACAGTCGGAGCAGTACTTC
CASSSGQSEQYF
>TRBJ2-5|NA|NA|TRBV6-5
TGTGCCAGCAGTTACGAGGACTTGGGGCAAGAGACCCAGTACTTC
CASSYEDLGQETQYF
>TRBJ1-1|TRBD1|NA|TRBV29-1
TGCAGCGGGACGACAGGGGGTGAAGCTTTCTTT
CSGTTGGEAFF
>TRBJ2-3|TRBD1|NA|TRBV20-1
TGCAGTGCTCCGGCAGGGGGCCGCACAGATACGCAGTATTTT
CSAPAGGRTDTQYF